Included here is one T cell receptor (beta chain) sequence, with context. This sample was included in a study of high-grade serous ovarian cancer treatment subgroups. As for the study in general: On average, approximately 14,000 reads and 7,000 to 8,500 unique TCR beta rearrangements were obtained per sample.

Tumor samples were obtained before definitive surgery or chemotherapy. The V and J ends lost 0 bases and 5 bases respectively, with 14 bases between them. CDR1 MNHEY and CDR2 SVGAGI come from the germline V gene. The CDR3 extends over 15 amino acids. Clones were sequenced by immunoSEQ multiplex PCR, and TCRdb holds only the in-frame ones, with some missing. The sample includes 30,000 to 40,000 clones, 70% to 80% of them seen just once. This chain links TRBV6-5 with TRBJ2-7; possible D gene TRBD2, 6 bases. This receptor was identified in a human donor with high-grade serous ovarian cancer. The sequenced sample was tumor tissue. The CDR3 nucleotides are TGTGCCAGCAGTTACTCGGGGGGACCGACGGACGAGCAGTACTTC. Translation: CASSYSGGPTDEQYF.